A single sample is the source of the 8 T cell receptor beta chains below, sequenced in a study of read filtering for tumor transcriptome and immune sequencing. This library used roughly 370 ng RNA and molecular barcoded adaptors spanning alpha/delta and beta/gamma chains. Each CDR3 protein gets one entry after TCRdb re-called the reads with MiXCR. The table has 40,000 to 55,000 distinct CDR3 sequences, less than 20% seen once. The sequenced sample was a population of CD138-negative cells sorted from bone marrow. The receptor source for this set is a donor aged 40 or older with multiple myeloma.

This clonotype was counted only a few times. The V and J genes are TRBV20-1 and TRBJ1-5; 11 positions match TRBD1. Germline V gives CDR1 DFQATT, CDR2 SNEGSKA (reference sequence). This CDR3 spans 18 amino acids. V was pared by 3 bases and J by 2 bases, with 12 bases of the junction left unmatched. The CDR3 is CSARDGTGGVFGNQPQHF. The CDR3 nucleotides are TGCAGTGCTAGGGACGGGACAGGGGGAGTATTTGGCAATCAGCCCCAGCATTTT.

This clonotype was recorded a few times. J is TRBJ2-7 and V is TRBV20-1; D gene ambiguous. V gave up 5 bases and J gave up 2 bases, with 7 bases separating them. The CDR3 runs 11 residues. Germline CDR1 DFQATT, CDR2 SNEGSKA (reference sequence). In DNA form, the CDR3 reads TGCAGTGCTTCCGGTGCCTACGAGCAGTACTTC. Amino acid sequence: CSASGAYEQYF.

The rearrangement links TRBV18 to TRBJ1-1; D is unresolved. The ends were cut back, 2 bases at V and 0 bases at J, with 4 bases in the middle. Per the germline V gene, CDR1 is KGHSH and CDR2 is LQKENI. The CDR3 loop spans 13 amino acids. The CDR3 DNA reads TGTGCCAGCTCACCAGAATTGAACACTGAAGCTTTCTTT. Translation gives CASSPELNTEAFF.

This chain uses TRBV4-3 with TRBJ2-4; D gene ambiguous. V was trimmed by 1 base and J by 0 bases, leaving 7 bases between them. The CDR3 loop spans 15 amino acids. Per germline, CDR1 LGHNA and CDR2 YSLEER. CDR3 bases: TGCGCCAGCAGCCAAGGGGGTCTAGCCAAAAACATTCAGTACTTC. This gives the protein CASSQGGLAKNIQYF.

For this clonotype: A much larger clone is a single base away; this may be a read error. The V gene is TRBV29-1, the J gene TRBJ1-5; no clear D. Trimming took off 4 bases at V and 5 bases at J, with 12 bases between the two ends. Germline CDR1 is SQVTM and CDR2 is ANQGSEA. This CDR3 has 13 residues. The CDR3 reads CSVAGHNDQPQHF. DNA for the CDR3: TGCAGCGTTGCAGGTCACAATGATCAGCCCCAGCATTTT.

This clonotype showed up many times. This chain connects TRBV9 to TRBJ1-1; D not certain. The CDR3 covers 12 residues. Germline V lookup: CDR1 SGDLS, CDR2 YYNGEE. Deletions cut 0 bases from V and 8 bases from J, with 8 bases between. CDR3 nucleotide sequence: TGTGCCAGCAGCGTAGGGTCATCAGAAGCTTTCTTT. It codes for CASSVGSSEAFF.

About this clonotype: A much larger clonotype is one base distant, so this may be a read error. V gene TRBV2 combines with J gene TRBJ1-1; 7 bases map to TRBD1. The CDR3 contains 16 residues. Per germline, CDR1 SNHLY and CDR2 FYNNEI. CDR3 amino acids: CASSYSSTGVGTVAFF. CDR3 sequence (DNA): TGTGCCAGCAGCTACTCAAGCACAGGGGTAGGCACTGTAGCTTTCTTT.

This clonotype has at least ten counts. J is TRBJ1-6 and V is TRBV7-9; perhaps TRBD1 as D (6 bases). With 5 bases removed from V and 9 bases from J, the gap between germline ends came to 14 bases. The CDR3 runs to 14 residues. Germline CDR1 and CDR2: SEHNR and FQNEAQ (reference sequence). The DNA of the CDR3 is TGTGCCAGCAGCGTATCCACAGGGTTTTCACCCCTCCACTTT. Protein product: CASSVSTGFSPLHF.